This T cell receptor beta chain was sequenced for a study of T cell repertoires in cytomegalovirus infection. On the study more broadly: Researchers turned to recently identified HLA-C-restricted CMV epitopes as well as well-studied HLA-B-restricted ones. CMV infection plus the matching HLA type was flagged by public TCR beta signatures.

To note about this clonotype: Its antigen is unknown.

Germline V gives CDR1 MGHRA, CDR2 YSYEKL. Trimming took off 0 bases at V and 1 base at J, with 4 bases between the two ends. CDR3 length: 14 amino acids. Study-level results: Of the TCR beta families, the public ones yielded a cumulative frequency that identified carriers of CMV plus the relevant HLA.

TCRdb itself ran the reads through MiXCR, one entry per CDR3 protein. The sample has some 900,000 distinct CDR3 sequences; 32% are singletons. The clonotype was recovered from a human donor in good health (CMV status not recorded). Some clones in this sample may be carry-over from other donors' samples. The sequencing here drew on cultured CD8+ T cells from PBMCs, taken from culture after CMV antigen stimulation. The chain employs TRBV4-1 and TRBJ1-5; D not resolved. DNA of the CDR3: TGCGCCAGCAGCCAAGAGCCGAGCAATCAGCCCCAGCATTTT. It yields the protein CASSQEPSNQPQHF.